The source of this T cell receptor (beta chain) is a study of blood T cell repertoires in COVID-19. This CDR3 is 16 amino acids long. Trimming took 0 bases from V and 7 from J; bases not matched to a gene: 4. Germline CDR1 LGHNA, CDR2 YNFKEQ. Authors' methods: Amplified reference gene primers provided the basis for estimating nucleated cell counts. Method: immunoSEQ multiplex PCR; TCRdb's copy keeps in-frame clones and lacks some. V, J and clone size are taken as reported in that table, and D and trimming were inferred from the DNA itself. The sample lists under 60,000 clones, 70% to 80% occurring once. This clone was detected only a few times.

The receptor comes from a man aged 65-85 years with acute or convalescent COVID-19. The chain uses TRBV4-2 and TRBJ2-1, with TRBD2 identical over 12 bases. Sequences were obtained from peripheral blood. CDR3 sequence reads: CASSQDPSGGVNEQFF. The CDR3, as DNA: TGTGCCAGCAGCCAAGACCCTAGCGGGGGGGTAAATGAGCAGTTCTTC.